Listed here is a single T cell receptor beta chain. It was considered stable Graves' hyperthyroidism when ophthalmopathy did not progress within 18 months. Among the patients, aged 18 to 65, hyperthyroidism was newly diagnosed and had lasted under 2 months. Exclusion of patients followed from uncontrolled infection, other autoimmune disease, pregnancy or lactation. These data belong to a study of T cells in Graves' hyperthyroidism and ophthalmopathy. J gave up 5 bases and V 1 base, and 7 bases lay outside the gene matches. The CDR3 consists of 17 residues. Germline V gene data show CDR1 as LNHNV and CDR2 as YYDKDF (reference sequence). Amplification yielded TCR beta CDR3 regions, with RNA transcripts as the source. First-round RT-PCR of the TCR CDR3 relied on the HTBI primer set. TCRdb reanalysed the multiplex PCR reads using MiXCR and keeps one entry per CDR3 protein. This sample has fewer than 750,000 distinct CDR3 sequences, with around 46% found just once.

The rearrangement joins TRBV15 to TRBJ1-4, with 10 bases that match TRBD1. The receptor was derived from a woman between 18 and 29 years old with Graves' hyperthyroidism. The sample taken for sequencing was peripheral blood or thyroid tissue (not recorded which). In DNA, the CDR3 is TGTGCCACCAGCAGAGGGGACAGGGGACCACACAATGAAAAACTGTTTTTT. Translated, it gives CATSRGDRGPHNEKLFF.